These 12 T cell receptor beta chains came from one sample sequenced in a study of early stage breast cancer tumors. The protocol was immunoSEQ multiplex PCR, while the TCRdb copy is restricted to in-frame clones and leaves out a portion. The table shows around 30,000 clones, with more than 65% occurring only once. The material sequenced was breast tumor tissue. The receptor set was obtained from a person aged 25 to 39 with breast cancer.

The V and J genes are TRBV29-1 and TRBJ2-2, with 8 positions matching TRBD2. The CDR3 consists of 13 residues. CDR1 SQVTM and CDR2 ANQGSEA come from the germline V gene. The V gene end was trimmed by 8 bases and the J gene end by 1 base; junction bases not matched to a gene: 3. This CDR3 reads CSFGRGNTGELFF. Written as DNA, the CDR3 is TGCAGCTTCGGGAGGGGGAACACCGGGGAGCTGTTTTTT.

The chain employs TRBV29-1 and TRBJ2-7; 11 bases line up with TRBD2. The germline gives CDR1 SQVTM, CDR2 ANQGSEA. V shed 4 bases and J 0 bases; nucleotides not matched to a gene: 8. The CDR3 contains 16 residues. The CDR3: CSVATSGTQYSYEQYF. For the CDR3, the DNA is TGCAGCGTTGCGACTAGCGGGACTCAATACTCCTACGAGCAGTACTTC.

This clone was found a few times. This chain joins TRBV7-9 and TRBJ2-7; possibly TRBD2 for D (6 bases). There are 15 residues in the CDR3. Germline loops: CDR1 SEHNR, CDR2 FQNEAQ (reference sequence). Deletions cut 5 bases from V and 4 bases from J, with 18 bases between. The CDR3 sequence: CASSPGLFGSYEQYF. The DNA of the CDR3 is TGTGCCAGCAGCCCAGGACTTTTCGGGAGTTACGAGCAGTACTTC.

CDR3 nucleotide sequence: TGTGCCAGCAGTAAGGGGGCGGATACGCAGTATTTT. Amino acids: CASSKGADTQYF. The chain employs TRBV7-9 and TRBJ2-3; 7 nucleotides align to TRBD1. This CDR3 has 12 residues. V lost 6 bases and J lost 6; bases outside the gene matches: 3. CDR1 is SEHNR and CDR2 is FQNEAQ in the germline V gene (reference sequence).

The V call is TRBV4-3, the J call TRBJ2-5, with 13 positions matching TRBD2. Germline trimming cut 6 bases from V and 4 bases from J; bases unmatched to any gene: 8. Germline V gives CDR1 LGHNA, CDR2 YSLEER. The CDR3 extends over 16 amino acids. The CDR3 region has the DNA TGCGCCAGCAGACCAAGCGGGACTAGCGGGATAGAGACCCAGTACTTC. This encodes CASRPSGTSGIETQYF.

This clone was recorded only once. The CDR3 nucleotides read TGTGCCTGCTCAGCGACAGGGGAACGGACTGAAGCTTTCTTT. Amino acid sequence: CACSATGERTEAFF. V is TRBV6-1 and J is TRBJ1-1, with 8 bases fitting TRBD1. With V trimmed by 11 bases and J by 5 bases, 13 bases remained unmatched. The germline V gene encodes CDR1 MNHNS and CDR2 SASEGT. The CDR3 length is 14 residues.

The chain links TRBV6-5 to TRBJ1-3; D is ambiguous. With 5 bases removed from V and 2 bases from J, the gap between germline ends came to 10 bases. CDR1 and CDR2 from the germline V gene are MNHEY and SVGAGI. The CDR3 has 14 amino acids. This CDR3 reads CASSPRGAGNTIYF. DNA for the CDR3: TGTGCCAGCAGTCCGAGAGGCGCTGGAAACACCATATATTTT.

The chain recombines TRBV7-2 with TRBJ1-5; TRBD1 might be the D (6 bases). Between the trimmed V and J ends, which lost 5 bases and 8 bases, there was a span of 13 bases. Germline CDR1 is SGHTA and CDR2 is FQGNSA. CDR3 size: 13 residues. Here the CDR3 DNA reads TGTGCCAGCAGCAAACAGGGTAAAGAGCCCCAGCATTTT. Encoded protein: CASSKQGKEPQHF.

The V call is TRBV28, the J call TRBJ1-5; D uncertain. Looked up from germline, CDR1 is MDHEN and CDR2 is SYDVKM. The V end lost 2 bases, the J end lost 5 bases, and 4 bases lay between the germline ends. The CDR3 is 12 amino acids. CDR3 amino acids: CASSLGHQPQHF. CDR3 DNA: TGTGCCAGCAGTTTAGGTCATCAGCCCCAGCATTTT.

The gene calls are TRBV14 and TRBJ2-3, with 7 nucleotides matching TRBD2. The CDR3 totals 15 residues. After removal of 5 bases from V and 3 bases from J, the junction contained 8 bases not matched to a gene. Germline CDR1 and CDR2: SGHDN and FVKESK. The DNA for the CDR3 is TGTGCCAGCAGCAGATGGCGGGAGTCTACAGATACGCAGTATTTT. This codes for CASSRWRESTDTQYF.

This chain connects TRBV9 to TRBJ2-2; TRBD2 matches 13 bases. The CDR3 is 18 amino acids. Per germline, CDR1 SGDLS and CDR2 YYNGEE. Unmatched junction bases numbered 6, after V lost 0 bases and J lost 4 bases. The CDR3 sequence is CASSVARTSGSITGELFF. In DNA form, the CDR3 reads TGTGCCAGCAGCGTAGCTAGGACTAGCGGGAGTATCACCGGGGAGCTGTTTTTT.

This sequence joins TRBV19 and TRBJ2-2; D ambiguous. This CDR3 has 14 amino acids. V lost 5 bases, J lost 1 base, and 8 bases lay in between. Germline-derived CDR1 and CDR2 are LNHDA and SQIVND (reference sequence). The CDR3 sequence is CASSYGMNTGELFF. The CDR3 DNA follows: TGTGCCAGTAGTTACGGTATGAACACCGGGGAGCTGTTTTTT.